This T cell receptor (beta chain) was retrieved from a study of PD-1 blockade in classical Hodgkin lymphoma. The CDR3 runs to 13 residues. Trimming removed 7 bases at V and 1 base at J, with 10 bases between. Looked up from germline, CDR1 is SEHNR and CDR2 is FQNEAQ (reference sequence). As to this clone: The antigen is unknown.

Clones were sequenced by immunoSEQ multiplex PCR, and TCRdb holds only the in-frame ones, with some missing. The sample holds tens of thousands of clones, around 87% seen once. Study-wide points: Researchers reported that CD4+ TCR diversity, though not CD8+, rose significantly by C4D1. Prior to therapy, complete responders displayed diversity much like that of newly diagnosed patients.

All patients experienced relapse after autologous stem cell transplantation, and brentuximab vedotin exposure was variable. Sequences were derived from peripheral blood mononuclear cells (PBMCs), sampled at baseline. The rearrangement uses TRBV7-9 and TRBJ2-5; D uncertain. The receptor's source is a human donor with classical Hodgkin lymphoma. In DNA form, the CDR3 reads TGTGCCAGCACGCCGTGGGTCCAAGAGACCCAGTACTTC. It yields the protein CASTPWVQETQYF.